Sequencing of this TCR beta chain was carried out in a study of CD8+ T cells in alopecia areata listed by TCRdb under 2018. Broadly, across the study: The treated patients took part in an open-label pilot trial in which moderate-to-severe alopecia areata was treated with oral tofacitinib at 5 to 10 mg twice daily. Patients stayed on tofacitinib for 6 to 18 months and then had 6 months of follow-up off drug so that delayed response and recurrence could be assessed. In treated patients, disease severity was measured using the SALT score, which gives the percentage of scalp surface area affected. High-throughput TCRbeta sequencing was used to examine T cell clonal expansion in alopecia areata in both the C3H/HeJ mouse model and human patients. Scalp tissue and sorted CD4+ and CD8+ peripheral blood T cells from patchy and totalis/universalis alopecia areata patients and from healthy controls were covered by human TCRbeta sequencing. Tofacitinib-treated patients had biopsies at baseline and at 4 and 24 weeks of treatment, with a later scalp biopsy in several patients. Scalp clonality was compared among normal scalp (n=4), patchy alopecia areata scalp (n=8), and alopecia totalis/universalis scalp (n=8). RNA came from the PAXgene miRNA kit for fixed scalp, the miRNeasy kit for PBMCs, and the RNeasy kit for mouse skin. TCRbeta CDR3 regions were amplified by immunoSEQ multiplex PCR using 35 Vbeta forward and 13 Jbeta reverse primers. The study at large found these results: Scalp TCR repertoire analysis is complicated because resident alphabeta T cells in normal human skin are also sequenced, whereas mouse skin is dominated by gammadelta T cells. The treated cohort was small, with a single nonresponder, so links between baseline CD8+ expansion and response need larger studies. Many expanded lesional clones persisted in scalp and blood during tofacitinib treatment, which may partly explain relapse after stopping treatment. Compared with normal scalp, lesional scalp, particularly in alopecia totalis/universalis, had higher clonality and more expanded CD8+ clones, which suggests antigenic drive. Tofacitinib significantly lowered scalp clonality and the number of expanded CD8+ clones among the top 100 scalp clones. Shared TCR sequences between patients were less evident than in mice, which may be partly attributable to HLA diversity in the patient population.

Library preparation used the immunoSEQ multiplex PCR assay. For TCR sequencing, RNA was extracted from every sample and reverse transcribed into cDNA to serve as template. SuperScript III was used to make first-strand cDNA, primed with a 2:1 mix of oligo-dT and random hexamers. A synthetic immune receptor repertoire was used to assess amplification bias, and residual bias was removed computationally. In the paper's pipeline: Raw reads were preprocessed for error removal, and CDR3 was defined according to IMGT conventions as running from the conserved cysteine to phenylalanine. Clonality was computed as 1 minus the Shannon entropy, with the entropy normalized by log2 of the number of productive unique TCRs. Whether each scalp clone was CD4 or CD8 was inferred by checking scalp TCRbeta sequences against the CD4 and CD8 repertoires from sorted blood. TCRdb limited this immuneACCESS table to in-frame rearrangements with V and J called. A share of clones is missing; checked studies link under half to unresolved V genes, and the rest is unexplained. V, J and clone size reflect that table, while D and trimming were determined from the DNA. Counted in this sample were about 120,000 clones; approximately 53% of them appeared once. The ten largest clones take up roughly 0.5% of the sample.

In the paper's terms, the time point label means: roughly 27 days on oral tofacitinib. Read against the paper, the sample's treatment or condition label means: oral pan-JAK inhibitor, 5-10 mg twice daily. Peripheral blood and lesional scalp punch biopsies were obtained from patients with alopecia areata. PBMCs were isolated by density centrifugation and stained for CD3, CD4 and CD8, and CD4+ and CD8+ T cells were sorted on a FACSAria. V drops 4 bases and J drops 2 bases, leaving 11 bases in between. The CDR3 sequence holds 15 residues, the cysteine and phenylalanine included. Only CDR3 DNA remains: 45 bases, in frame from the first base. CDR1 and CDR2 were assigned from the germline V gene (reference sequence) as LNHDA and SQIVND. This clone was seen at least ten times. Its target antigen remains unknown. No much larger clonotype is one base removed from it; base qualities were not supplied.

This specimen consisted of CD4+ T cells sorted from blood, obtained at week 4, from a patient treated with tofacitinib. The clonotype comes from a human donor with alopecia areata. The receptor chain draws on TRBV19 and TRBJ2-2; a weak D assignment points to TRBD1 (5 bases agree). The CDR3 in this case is CASSTMTANTGELFF. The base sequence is TGTGCCAGTAGTACGATGACAGCCAACACCGGGGAGCTGTTTTTT.